The T cell receptor beta chain under discussion was sequenced for a study of technical replicates of blood from a handful of donors. V dropped 3 bases and J dropped 5; count of bases not matched to a gene: 12. Germline V gene sequence: CDR1 SNHLY, CDR2 FYNNEI. The CDR3 loop spans 17 amino acids. This clone appeared once. The table came from immunoSEQ multiplex PCR; TCRdb's copy has only in-frame clones and leaves some out. The table shows tens of thousands of clones, with under 99% occurring only once. This receptor was identified in a human donor in good health. The sequencing input was T cells isolated from PBMCs. V gene TRBV2 combines with J gene TRBJ1-5; TRBD1 matches at 8 bases. The CDR3 DNA is TGTGCCAGCAGTGATAGTAAGGGGACAGGAGGACATCAGCCCCAGCATTTT. It specifies CASSDSKGTGGHQPQHF.